A single sample gave rise to the 2 T cell receptor beta chains below, sequenced in a study of early T cells in non-severe SARS-CoV-2 infection. TCRdb reanalysed the 5' RACE reads using MiXCR and keeps one entry per CDR3 protein. The sample includes more than 65,000 distinct CDR3 sequences, about an eighth seen only once; the top ten take 2.5% to 3%. The sequenced sample was whole blood, obtained at baseline. Receptors originate from an adult who was a healthcare worker with PCR-confirmed SARS-CoV-2 infection or an uninfected control (not recorded which).

This clonotype was counted only a few times. The chain joins TRBV20-1 to TRBJ2-7; D gene unclear. Germline CDR1 is DFQATT and CDR2 is SNEGSKA (reference sequence). This CDR3 spans 12 amino acids. V was cut by 3 bases and J by 3 bases, with 9 bases left in between. The chain's CDR3 is CSASGSHYEQYF. The CDR3 bases are TGCAGTGCTAGCGGCAGTCACTACGAGCAGTACTTC.

A remark on this clonotype: A junction end diverges from the germline sequence, so it may reflect a read error. V and J are TRBV7-3 and TRBJ2-1; TRBD2 agrees at 8 bases. The CDR3 consists of 16 residues. The germline gives CDR1 SGHTA, CDR2 FQGTGA. The CDR3 bases are TGTGCCTGCAGCTTATTTAGCGGGGCCGCTAGGAATGAGCAGTTCTTC. Amino acid sequence: CACSLFSGAARNEQFF.